This TCR beta chain was sequenced for a study of T cells in Graves' hyperthyroidism and ophthalmopathy. Findings and caveats of the study: Ophthalmopathy was predicted by the model a median of about six months ahead of onset.

The ends lost 7 bases at V and 4 bases at J; junction bases unmatched: 6. In germline, CDR1 is MNHNY, CDR2 SVGAGI (reference sequence). The CDR3 totals 14 residues. Subjects aged 18 to 65 presented with newly diagnosed hyperthyroidism of less than 2 months' duration. RNA transcripts provided the source from which TCR beta CDR3 regions were amplified. The HTBI primer set was used in a first-round RT-PCR of the TCR CDR3. TCRdb re-derived calls from the multiplex PCR reads in MiXCR, one entry per CDR3 protein. This sample yields hundreds of thousands of distinct CDR3 sequences, of which 35% to 40% are seen a single time; around 9.3% belongs to the top ten. This clonotype has more than one count but fewer than ten. Its antigen is unknown.

Sequencing input: blood. The sequence derives from a man between 18 and 29 years old with Graves' hyperthyroidism. The chain employs TRBV6-6 and TRBJ2-5, with 10 bases matching TRBD1. The CDR3 DNA is TGTGCCAGCACCTCCGGGACAGGGGTAGAGACCCAGTACTTC. Its protein is CASTSGTGVETQYF.